Below are 20 T cell receptor beta chains sequenced from a single sample in a study of response to subunit inactivated influenza vaccine. In TCRdb, the RT-PCR reads were re-called with MiXCR into one record per CDR3 protein. The top ten clones hold 10% to 15% of a sample with approximately 570,000 distinct CDR3 sequences, approximately 7.1% of them seen once. The input for sequencing was PBMCs from blood, taken around 25 months after vaccination. Receptors were obtained from a man aged 45 to 70 who received an inactivated influenza vaccine.

This clonotype was recorded a few times. This chain links TRBV29-1 with TRBJ1-2, with D maybe TRBD1 (5 bases). Trimming removed 6 bases at V and 2 bases at J, with 10 bases between. This CDR3 has 12 amino acids. CDR1 and CDR2 from the germline V gene are SQVTM and ANQGSEA. Here the CDR3 reads CSVRGSNYGYTF. The CDR3 coding sequence is TGCAGCGTAAGGGGATCCAACTATGGCTACACCTTC.

This clonotype was recorded at least ten times. The gene calls are TRBV7-9 and TRBJ1-2; D possibly corresponds to TRBD1 (6 bases). Germline V lookup: CDR1 SEHNR, CDR2 FQNEAQ (reference sequence). The V end lost 3 bases, the J end lost 4 bases, and 12 bases lay between the germline ends. The CDR3 spans 14 residues. The DNA of the CDR3 is TGTGCCAGCAGCTTGGTACTGGACAGCTATGGCTACACCTTC. This translates into CASSLVLDSYGYTF.

Only a few counts were recorded for this clonotype. This sequence joins TRBV7-9 and TRBJ2-3; 7 nucleotides line up with TRBD1. Germline V gene lookup returns CDR1 SEHNR and CDR2 FQNEAQ (reference sequence). V gave up 1 base and J gave up 2 bases; unmatched junction bases: 3. CDR3 length: 15 residues. Here the CDR3 reads CASSLDRGFTDTQYF. CDR3 bases: TGTGCCAGCAGCTTAGACAGGGGATTCACAGATACGCAGTATTTT.

V is TRBV6-1 and J is TRBJ1-1; D unclear. The CDR3 extends over 14 amino acids. Germline CDR1 reads MNHNS; CDR2 reads SASEGT. V shed 6 bases and J shed 7 bases, with 18 bases lying between them. In DNA, the CDR3 is TGTGCCAGCAGGGACGGACCGAGACGGCTTGAAGCTTTCTTT. Protein: CASRDGPRRLEAFF.

This clonotype appeared a few times. V and J are TRBV20-1 and TRBJ2-3; D is unresolved. Trimming took 1 base from V and 5 from J, leaving 19 bases between them. The CDR3 covers 16 residues. Germline lookup yields CDR1 DFQATT and CDR2 SNEGSKA (reference sequence). The CDR3 protein is CSARGALAYELDTQYF. CDR3 sequence (DNA): TGCAGTGCTAGAGGAGCCCTGGCGTATGAATTAGATACGCAGTATTTT.

This clonotype was recorded a few times. The chain couples TRBV25-1 to TRBJ1-5; D ambiguous. Looked up from germline, CDR1 is MGHDK and CDR2 is SYGVNS. Trimming removed 5 bases at V and 4 bases at J, with 12 bases between. The CDR3 has 14 residues. In DNA form, the CDR3 reads TGTGCCAGCAGTCAGGTGGGAACAAATCAGCCCCAGCATTTT. Its translation: CASSQVGTNQPQHF.

The V and J genes are TRBV7-2 and TRBJ1-5; TRBD1 is a possible D gene (5 bases). Between the trimmed V and J ends, which lost 1 base and 7 bases, there was a span of 14 bases. Looked up from germline, CDR1 is SGHTA and CDR2 is FQGNSA. The CDR3 length is 15 residues. CDR3 nucleotide sequence: TGTGCCAGCAGCTTAGAGGCAGGGTTAGAGCAGCCCCAGCATTTT. This translates into CASSLEAGLEQPQHF. The full variable domain, its missing parts supplied by reference TRBV7-2 and TRBJ1-5, is GAGVSQSPSNKVTEKGKDVELRCDPISGHTALYWYRQSLGQGLEFLIYFQGNSAPDKSGLPSDRFSAERTGGSVSTLTIQRTQQEDSAVYLCASSLEAGLEQPQHFGDGTRLSIL.

Ten or more counts support this clonotype. V is TRBV12-3 or TRBV12-4 and J is TRBJ1-1; 11 bases align to TRBD1. The CDR3 consists of 17 residues. J was trimmed by 4 bases and V by 3 bases; bases with no gene match: 10. The CDR3 nucleotides read TGTGCCAGCAGTTTTGGTTTTATGGGGACAGGGGGCACTGAAGCTTTCTTT. Its protein product is CASSFGFMGTGGTEAFF.

This chain joins TRBV29-1 and TRBJ2-7; maybe TRBD1 (6 bases). This CDR3 contains 11 residues. The germline V gene encodes CDR1 SQVTM and CDR2 ANQGSEA. The germline V and J ends were trimmed by 5 bases and 2 bases, with 7 bases remaining between them. CDR3: CSVRQAYEQYF. The CDR3 DNA sequence: TGCAGCGTTCGACAGGCCTACGAGCAGTACTTC.

This clonotype was picked up a small number of times. This chain uses TRBV3-1 with TRBJ2-7, with no clear D. CDR3 length: 12 residues. V lost 5 bases and J lost 4, with 9 bases in between. From germline, CDR1 is LGHDT and CDR2 YNNKEL (reference sequence). The CDR3 is CASSDHLYEQYF. DNA of the CDR3: TGTGCCAGCAGCGACCATTTATACGAGCAGTACTTC.

V is TRBV20-1 and J is TRBJ2-2; D possibly corresponds to TRBD2 (7 bases). Germline CDR1 and CDR2: DFQATT and SNEGSKA (reference sequence). The CDR3 loop spans 12 amino acids. Trimming cost V 6 bases and J 7 bases, with 12 bases left between them. The CDR3 here is CSAREGVGELFF. The CDR3 DNA follows: TGCAGTGCAAGGGAGGGGGTCGGGGAGCTGTTTTTT.

This clonotype was seen a handful of times. The CDR3 ends on some other residue instead of the conserved phenylalanine or tryptophan, so this is likely a read error. This sequence joins TRBV7-9 and TRBJ2-7, with 7 nucleotides matching TRBD1. Germline CDR1 is SEHNR and CDR2 is FQNEAQ (reference sequence). Trimming cost V 1 base and J 3 bases; bases outside gene matches: 6. This CDR3 is built from 15 residues. The CDR3 sequence is CASSLVGGQIYEQYS. Written as DNA, the CDR3 is TGTGCCAGCAGCTTAGTAGGGGGACAGATCTACGAGCAGTACTCC.

The chain links TRBV29-1 to TRBJ2-6, with D maybe TRBD1 (5 bases). Trimming cost V 6 bases and J 1 base, with 10 bases left between them. The CDR3 runs 14 residues. Germline CDR1 is SQVTM and CDR2 is ANQGSEA. The CDR3 DNA follows: TGCAGCGTGAAAACAGGTTCTGGGGCCAACGTCCTGACTTTC. Translated: CSVKTGSGANVLTF.

V is TRBV7-3 and J is TRBJ2-7; perhaps D is TRBD1 or TRBD2 (5 bases each). Germline V CDR1 and CDR2: SGHTA, FQGTGA. V gave up 1 base and J gave up 6 bases, with 7 bases separating them. This CDR3 is built from 12 residues. The CDR3: CASSLRDGEQYF. The CDR3 DNA reads as TGTGCCAGCAGCTTAAGGGACGGCGAGCAGTACTTC.

At least ten counts were recorded for this clonotype. The chain combines TRBV19 with TRBJ2-1; perhaps TRBD1 as D (5 bases). The V gene lost 6 bases and the J gene lost 9 bases, with 15 bases spanning the gap. This CDR3 has 13 residues. Germline V gene sequence: CDR1 LNHDA, CDR2 SQIVND (reference sequence). The CDR3 region is CASSPLPQGEQFF. In DNA form, the CDR3 reads TGTGCCAGTAGCCCCCTCCCTCAGGGTGAGCAGTTCTTC.

The sample holds many counts of this clonotype. The chain employs TRBV5-1 and TRBJ1-2; weak D call: TRBD1 (5 bases). V lost 6 bases and J 5 bases, leaving 23 bases between the germline ends. The CDR3 extends over 16 amino acids. Germline V gene data show CDR1 as SGHRS and CDR2 as YFSETQ. The DNA of the CDR3 is TGCGCCAGCACCTTTTCCCCCAGGGAGTTGGGGTATGGCTACACCTTC. It is translated as CASTFSPRELGYGYTF.

This clonotype has just a few counts. This chain joins TRBV20-1 and TRBJ1-3; TRBD1 matches at 9 bases. V lost 2 bases to trimming and J lost 6 bases; unmatched junction nucleotides: 8. The germline V gene encodes CDR1 DFQATT and CDR2 SNEGSKA (reference sequence). The CDR3 consists of 15 residues. CDR3 nucleotide sequence: TGCAGTGCTAGACTGACAGGGGGACGGGAAAACACCATATATTTT. This translates into CSARLTGGRENTIYF.

This clonotype was recorded many times. This sequence joins TRBV24-1 and TRBJ2-1; a weak D match, TRBD2 (6 bases). The CDR3 sequence is 14 residues long. Trimming pared 6 bases from V and 4 bases from J, leaving 12 bases between. CDR1 is KGHDR, CDR2 SFDVKD, per germline. The CDR3 protein is CATSPGEGYNEQFF. DNA of the CDR3: TGTGCCACCAGTCCGGGAGAAGGGTACAATGAGCAGTTCTTC.

This clonotype occurred many times. The chain recombines TRBV5-1 with TRBJ1-1; no definite D call. This CDR3 comprises 13 residues. Deletions cut 2 bases from V and 4 bases from J, with 9 bases between. The germline V gene encodes CDR1 SGHRS and CDR2 YFSETQ. CDR3 bases: TGCGCCAGCAGCTTTTCGACGGGCACTGAAGCTTTCTTT. Translated: CASSFSTGTEAFF.

There are many counts of this clonotype. V usage is TRBV4-1 and J usage is TRBJ2-7, with D uncertain. CDR3 length equals 17 residues. Deletions cut 0 bases from V and 5 bases from J, with 20 bases between. Germline V CDR1 and CDR2: MGHRA, YSYEKL. The CDR3 is CASSQERLLSVRDEQYF. The CDR3 DNA sequence: TGCGCCAGCAGCCAAGAAAGACTCCTTAGTGTCCGGGACGAGCAGTACTTC.